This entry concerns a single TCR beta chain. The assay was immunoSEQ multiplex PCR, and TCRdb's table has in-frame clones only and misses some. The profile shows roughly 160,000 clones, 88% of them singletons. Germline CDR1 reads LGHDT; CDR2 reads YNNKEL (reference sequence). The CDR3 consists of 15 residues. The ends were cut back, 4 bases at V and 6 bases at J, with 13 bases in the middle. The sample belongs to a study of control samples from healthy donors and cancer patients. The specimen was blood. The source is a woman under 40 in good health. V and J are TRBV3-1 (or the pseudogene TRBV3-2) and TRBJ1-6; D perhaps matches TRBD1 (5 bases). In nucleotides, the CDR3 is TGTGCCAGCAGCCCGGAGGTTCAGGGTAATTCACCCCTCCACTTT. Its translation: CASSPEVQGNSPLHF.